This TCR beta chain was captured by sequencing in a study of OX40 agonist ivuxolimab in advanced cancers. The method was immunoSEQ multiplex PCR; TCRdb's version includes in-frame clones alone and lacks a portion of them. The sample holds tens of thousands of clones, 65% to 90% seen once. The germline CDR1 and CDR2 sequences are SGHDT and YYEEEE. The V end lost 2 bases, the J end lost 3 bases, and 18 bases lay between the germline ends. This CDR3 comprises 16 residues. The source of this sequence is an adult with an advanced solid tumor such as melanoma, head and neck, liver or kidney cancer. Sample: CD4+ or CD8+ T cells sorted from blood, taken in a trial of the OX40 agonist ivuxolimab. The chain uses TRBV5-6 and TRBJ2-7, with D possibly being TRBD1 (5 bases). The CDR3 bases are TGTGCCAGCAGCTTAAGTGGCCAGGGATCCTTCTACGAGCAGTACTTC. Residues: CASSLSGQGSFYEQYF.